In this sample, the clone carrying this T cell receptor beta chain turned up a few times. Antigen: not known. This entry belongs to a study of T-cell memory formation after mild COVID-19. Study outcomes and limitations: Clones which contracted sat mainly in CM and EM if CD4+, and in EMRA if CD8+. Certain responding clones were present in pre-infection memory, suggesting participation of cross-reactive memory.

TCRdb passed the 5' RACE reads through MiXCR, listing each CDR3 protein once. The profile shows some 48,000 distinct CDR3 sequences, around 25% of them singletons. The CDR3 runs to 14 residues. Germline lookup yields CDR1 MGHRA and CDR2 YSYEKL. V was trimmed by 4 bases and J by 1 base, leaving 10 bases between them. This clonotype was obtained from a man aged 18 to 29 who had mild COVID-19 (a few samples of this study predate the infection). Cell type and time point are not known. The chain uses TRBV4-1 and TRBJ2-5; tentative D call: TRBD2 (5 bases). The sequenced material came from PBMCs or a T cell subset sorted from them (not recorded which). The CDR3 nucleotides read TGCGCCAGCAGCCTCGGTCGGGGCCAAGAGACCCAGTACTTC. Protein sequence: CASSLGRGQETQYF.